This T cell receptor beta chain was sequenced during a study of OX40 agonist ivuxolimab in advanced cancers. Study details: Enrollees could have had prior anti-PD-1, anti-PD-L1 or anti-CTLA-4 therapy, which more than 30% had received. Three patients responded partially, comprising one with hepatocellular carcinoma and two with cutaneous melanoma.

Repertoires were generated with immunoSEQ multiplex PCR, while TCRdb's copy carries only in-frame clones and drops some. The data hold 90,000 to 100,000 clones, with roughly 90% observed a single time. The receptor was isolated from an adult with an advanced solid tumor such as melanoma, head and neck, liver or kidney cancer. This sample comprised CD4+ or CD8+ T cells sorted from blood, obtained in a trial of the OX40 agonist ivuxolimab.

As DNA, the CDR3 is TGTGCCAGCAGAGGAGTATCCAGGGGACCCTACGAGCAGTACTTC. Amino acids: CASRGVSRGPYEQYF. The V call is TRBV6-5, the J call TRBJ2-7, with D perhaps matching TRBD1 (6 bases). This CDR3 has 15 amino acids. The ends were cut back, 6 bases at V and 2 bases at J, with 17 bases in the middle. Germline values: CDR1 MNHEY, CDR2 SVGAGI.